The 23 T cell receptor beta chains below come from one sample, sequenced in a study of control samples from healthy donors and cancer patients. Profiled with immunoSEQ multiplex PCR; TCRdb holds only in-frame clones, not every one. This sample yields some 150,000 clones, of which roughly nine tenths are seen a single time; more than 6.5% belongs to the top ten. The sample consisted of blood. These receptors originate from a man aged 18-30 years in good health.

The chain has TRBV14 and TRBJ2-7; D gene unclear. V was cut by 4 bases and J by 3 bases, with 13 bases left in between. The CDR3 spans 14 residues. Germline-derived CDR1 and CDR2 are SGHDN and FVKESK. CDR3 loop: CASSLRTVNYEQYF. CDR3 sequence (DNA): TGTGCCAGCAGCCTACGGACGGTAAACTACGAGCAGTACTTC.

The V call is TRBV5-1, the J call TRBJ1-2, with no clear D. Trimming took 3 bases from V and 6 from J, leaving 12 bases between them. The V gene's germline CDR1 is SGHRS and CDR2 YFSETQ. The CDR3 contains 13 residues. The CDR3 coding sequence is TGCGCCAGCAGCTCCCCGAATTTTAATGGCTACACCTTC. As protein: CASSSPNFNGYTF.

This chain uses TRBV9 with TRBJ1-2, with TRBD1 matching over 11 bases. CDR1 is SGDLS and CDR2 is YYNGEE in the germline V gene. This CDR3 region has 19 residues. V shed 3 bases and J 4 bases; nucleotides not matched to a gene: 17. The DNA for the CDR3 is TGTGCCAGCAGCGCTGCGTCCGCACTATCCGGGACAGGGGGCTATGGCTACACCTTC. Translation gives CASSAASALSGTGGYGYTF.

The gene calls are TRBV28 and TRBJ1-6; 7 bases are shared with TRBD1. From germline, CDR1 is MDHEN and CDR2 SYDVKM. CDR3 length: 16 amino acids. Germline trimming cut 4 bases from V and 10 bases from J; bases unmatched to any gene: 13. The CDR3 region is CASSSTYTGDGSPLHF. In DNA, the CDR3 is TGTGCCAGCAGTTCGACCTATACAGGGGACGGGTCACCCCTCCACTTT.

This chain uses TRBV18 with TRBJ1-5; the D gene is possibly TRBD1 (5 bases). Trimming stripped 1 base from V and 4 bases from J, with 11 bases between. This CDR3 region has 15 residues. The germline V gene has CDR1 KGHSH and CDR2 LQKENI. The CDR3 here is CASSPLRDGNQPQHF. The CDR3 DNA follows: TGTGCCAGCTCACCACTCCGGGACGGAAATCAGCCCCAGCATTTT.

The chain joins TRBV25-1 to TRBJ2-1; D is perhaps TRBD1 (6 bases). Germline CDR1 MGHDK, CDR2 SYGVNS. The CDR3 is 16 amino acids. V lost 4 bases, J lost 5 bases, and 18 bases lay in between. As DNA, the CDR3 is TGTGCCAGCAGTGGAACCGACAGGACCAGGGACAATGAGCAGTTCTTC. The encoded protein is CASSGTDRTRDNEQFF.

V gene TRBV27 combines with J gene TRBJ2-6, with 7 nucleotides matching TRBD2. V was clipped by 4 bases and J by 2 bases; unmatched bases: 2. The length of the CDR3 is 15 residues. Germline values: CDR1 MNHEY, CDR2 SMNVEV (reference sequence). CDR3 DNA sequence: TGTGCCAGCAGTTCTGGGACTACTGGGGCCAACGTCCTGACTTTC. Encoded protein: CASSSGTTGANVLTF.

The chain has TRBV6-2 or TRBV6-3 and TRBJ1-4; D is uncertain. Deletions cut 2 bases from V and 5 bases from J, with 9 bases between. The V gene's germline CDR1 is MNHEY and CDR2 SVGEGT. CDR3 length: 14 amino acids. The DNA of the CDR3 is TGTGCCAGCAGTTACGCGGCGAAAAATGAAAAACTGTTTTTT. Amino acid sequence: CASSYAAKNEKLFF.

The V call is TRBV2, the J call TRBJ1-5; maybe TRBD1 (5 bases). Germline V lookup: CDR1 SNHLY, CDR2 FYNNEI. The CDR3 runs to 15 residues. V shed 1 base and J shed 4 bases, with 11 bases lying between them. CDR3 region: CASSEGRVGNQPQHF. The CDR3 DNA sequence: TGTGCCAGCAGTGAAGGCAGGGTTGGGAATCAGCCCCAGCATTTT.

For the CDR3, the DNA is TGTGCCAGCAGCTTACCTCCCGGGACCGGTGGACTAGAAGCTTTCTTT. The encoded protein is CASSLPPGTGGLEAFF. The rearrangement links TRBV7-9 to TRBJ1-1; D may be TRBD1 (5 bases). The CDR3 sequence is 16 residues long. The V end was cut by 2 bases, the J end by 8 bases, with 21 bases between. CDR1 is SEHNR and CDR2 is FQNEAQ in the germline V gene (reference sequence).

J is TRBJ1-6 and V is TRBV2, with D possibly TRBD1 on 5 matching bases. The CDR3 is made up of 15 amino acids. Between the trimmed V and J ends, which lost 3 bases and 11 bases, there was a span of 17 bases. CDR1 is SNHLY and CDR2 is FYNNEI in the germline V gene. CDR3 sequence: CASSEDGPQGTPLHF. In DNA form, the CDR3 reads TGTGCCAGCAGTGAGGATGGCCCCCAGGGAACACCCCTCCACTTT.

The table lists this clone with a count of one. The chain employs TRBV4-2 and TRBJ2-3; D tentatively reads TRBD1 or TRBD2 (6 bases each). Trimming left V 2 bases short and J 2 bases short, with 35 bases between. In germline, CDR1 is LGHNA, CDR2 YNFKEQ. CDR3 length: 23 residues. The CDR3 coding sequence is TGTGCCAGCAGCCAATTGGGGGCGGGGCCTCACTCTCTAGCAGAAACGTTCACAGATACGCAGTATTTT. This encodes CASSQLGAGPHSLAETFTDTQYF.

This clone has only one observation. Written as DNA, the CDR3 is TGTGCCTGGAGTGTACAGGACAGGGGAACCGGGGAGCTGTTTTTT. Translation gives CAWSVQDRGTGELFF. The chain recombines TRBV30 with TRBJ2-2; 9 bases are a match to TRBD1. The length of the CDR3 is 15 residues. CDR1 GTSNPN and CDR2 SVGIG come from the germline V gene (reference sequence). The V gene end was trimmed by 0 bases and the J gene end by 5 bases; junction bases not matched to a gene: 4. Supplemented by reference TRBV30 and TRBJ2-2, the full variable domain reads SQTIHQWPATLVQPVGSPLSLECTVEGTSNPNLYWYRQAAGRGLQLLFYSVGIGQISSEVPQNLSASRPQDRQFILSSKKLLLSDSGFYLCAWSVQDRGTGELFFGEGSRLTVL.

The CDR3 loop is CASSLGGGLSYNEQFF. The DNA for the CDR3 is TGTGCCAGCAGCTTGGGTGGGGGCCTCTCCTACAATGAGCAGTTCTTC. The chain recombines TRBV5-5 with TRBJ2-1; tentatively, D is TRBD1 (6 bases). Germline loops: CDR1 SGHKS, CDR2 YYEKEE (reference sequence). This CDR3 contains 16 residues. Trimming stripped 0 bases from V and 0 bases from J, with 10 bases between. The entire variable domain, with the rest obtained from reference TRBV5-5 and TRBJ2-1, is as follows: DAGVTQSPTHLIKTRGQQVTLRCSPISGHKSVSWYQQVLGQGPQFIFQYYEKEERGRGNFPDRFSARQFPNYSSELNVNALLLGDSALYLCASSLGGGLSYNEQFFGPGTRLTVL.

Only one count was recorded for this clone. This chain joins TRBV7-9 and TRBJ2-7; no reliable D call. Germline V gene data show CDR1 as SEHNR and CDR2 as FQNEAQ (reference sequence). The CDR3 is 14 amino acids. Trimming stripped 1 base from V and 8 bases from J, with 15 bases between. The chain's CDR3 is CASSLDIQSTQQYF. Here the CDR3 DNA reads TGTGCCAGCAGCTTAGATATACAATCTACGCAGCAGTACTTC.

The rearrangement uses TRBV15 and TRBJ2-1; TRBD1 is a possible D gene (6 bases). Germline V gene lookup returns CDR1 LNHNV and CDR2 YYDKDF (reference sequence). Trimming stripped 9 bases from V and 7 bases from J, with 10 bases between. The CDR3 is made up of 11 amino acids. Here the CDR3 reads CATAQGNEQFF. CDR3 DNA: TGTGCCACAGCCCAGGGGAATGAGCAGTTCTTC. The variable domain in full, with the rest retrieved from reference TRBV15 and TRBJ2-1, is DAMVIQNPRYQVTQFGKPVTLSCSQTLNHNVMYWYQQKSSQAPKLLFHYYDKDFNNEADTPDNFQSRRPNTSFCFLDIRSPGLGDTAMYLCATAQGNEQFFGPGTRLTVL.

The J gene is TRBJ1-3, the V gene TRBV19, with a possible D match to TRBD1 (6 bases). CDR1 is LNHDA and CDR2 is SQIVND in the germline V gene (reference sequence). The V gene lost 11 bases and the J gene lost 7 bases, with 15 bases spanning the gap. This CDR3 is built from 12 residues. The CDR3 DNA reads TGTGCCGGAGAGGGACAAAGGAACACCATATATTTT. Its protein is CAGEGQRNTIYF. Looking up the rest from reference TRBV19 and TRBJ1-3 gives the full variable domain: DGGITQSPKYLFRKEGQNVTLSCEQNLNHDAMYWYRQDPGQGLRLIYYSQIVNDFQKGDIAEGYSVSREKKESFPLTVTSAQKNPTAFYLCAGEGQRNTIYFGEGSWLTVV.

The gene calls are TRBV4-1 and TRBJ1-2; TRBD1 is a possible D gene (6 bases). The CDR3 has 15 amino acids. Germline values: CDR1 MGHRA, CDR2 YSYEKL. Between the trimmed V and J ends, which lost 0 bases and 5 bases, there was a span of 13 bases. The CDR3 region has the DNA TGCGCCAGCAGCCAAGATAGGGGGGCAGGGTATGGCTACACCTTC. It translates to CASSQDRGAGYGYTF.

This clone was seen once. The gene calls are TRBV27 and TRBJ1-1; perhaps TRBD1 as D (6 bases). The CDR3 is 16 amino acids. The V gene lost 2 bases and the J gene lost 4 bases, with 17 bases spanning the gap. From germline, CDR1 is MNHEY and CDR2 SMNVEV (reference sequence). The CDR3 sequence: CASSLLYREVGTEAFF. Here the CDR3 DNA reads TGTGCCAGCAGTTTACTATACAGGGAGGTTGGCACTGAAGCTTTCTTT.

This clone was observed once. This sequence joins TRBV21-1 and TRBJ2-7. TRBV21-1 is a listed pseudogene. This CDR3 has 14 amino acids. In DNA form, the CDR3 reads TGTGCCAGCAGCCCTGTAGGCATTCTTTACGAGCAGTACTTC. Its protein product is CASSPVGILYEQYF.

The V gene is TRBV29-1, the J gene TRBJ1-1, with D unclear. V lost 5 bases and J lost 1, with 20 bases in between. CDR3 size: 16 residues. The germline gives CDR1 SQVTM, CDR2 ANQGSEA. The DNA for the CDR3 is TGCAGCGTTTCAGAGGTGATCGGCCCTCAGAACACTGAAGCTTTCTTT. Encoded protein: CSVSEVIGPQNTEAFF.

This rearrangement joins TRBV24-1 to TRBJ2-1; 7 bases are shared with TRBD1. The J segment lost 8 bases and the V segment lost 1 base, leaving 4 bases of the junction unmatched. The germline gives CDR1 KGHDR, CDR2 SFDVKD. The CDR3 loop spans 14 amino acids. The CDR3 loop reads CATSDFDRVYEQFF. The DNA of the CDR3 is TGTGCCACCAGTGATTTTGACAGGGTGTATGAGCAGTTCTTC.

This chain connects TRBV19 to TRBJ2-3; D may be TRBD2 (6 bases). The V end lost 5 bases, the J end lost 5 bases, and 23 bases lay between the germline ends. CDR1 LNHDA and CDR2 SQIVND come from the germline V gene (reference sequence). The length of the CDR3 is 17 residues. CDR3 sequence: CASSPRDFPEERDTQYF. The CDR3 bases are TGTGCCAGTAGTCCCCGGGACTTCCCTGAAGAGAGAGATACGCAGTATTTT.